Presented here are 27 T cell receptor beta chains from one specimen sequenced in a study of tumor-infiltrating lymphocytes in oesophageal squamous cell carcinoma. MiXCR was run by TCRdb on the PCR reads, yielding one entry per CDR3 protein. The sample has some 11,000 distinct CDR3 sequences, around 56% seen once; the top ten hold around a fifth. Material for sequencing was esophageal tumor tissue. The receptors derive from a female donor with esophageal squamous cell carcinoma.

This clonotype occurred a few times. The CDR3 DNA reads TGTGCCATCAGTGATCGGGGGGCTGAGACCCAGTACTTC. Translated, it gives CAISDRGAETQYF. The chain carries TRBV10-3 and TRBJ2-7, with D possibly being TRBD2 (7 bases). Matching the DNA end better, TRBJ2-5 makes the J call doubtful. Germline-derived CDR1 and CDR2 are ENHRY and SYGVKD. CDR3 length equals 13 residues.

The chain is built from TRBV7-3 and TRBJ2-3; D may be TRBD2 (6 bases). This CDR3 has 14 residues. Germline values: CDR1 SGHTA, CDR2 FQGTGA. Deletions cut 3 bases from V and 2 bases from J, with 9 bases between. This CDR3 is CASSFGGNTDTQYF. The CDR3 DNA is TGTGCCAGCAGCTTCGGCGGGAACACAGATACGCAGTATTTT. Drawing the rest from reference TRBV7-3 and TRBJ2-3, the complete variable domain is GAGVSQTPSNKVTEKGKYVELRCDPISGHTALYWYRQSLGQGPEFLIYFQGTGAADDSGLPNDRFFAVRPEGSVSTLKIQRTERGDSAVYLCASSFGGNTDTQYFGPGTRLTVL.

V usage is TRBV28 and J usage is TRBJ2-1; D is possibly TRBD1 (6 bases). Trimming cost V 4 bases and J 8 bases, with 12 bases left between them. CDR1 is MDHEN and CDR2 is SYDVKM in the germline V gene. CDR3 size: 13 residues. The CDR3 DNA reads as TGTGCCAGCAGTTCGACAGGATTTCATGAGCAGTTCTTC. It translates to CASSSTGFHEQFF.

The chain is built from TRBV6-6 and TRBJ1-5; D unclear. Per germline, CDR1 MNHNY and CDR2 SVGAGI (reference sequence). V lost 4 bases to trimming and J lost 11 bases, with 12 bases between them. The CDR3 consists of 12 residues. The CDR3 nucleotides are TGTGCCAGCAGTTCCTCCCCGGGGACCCAGCATTTT. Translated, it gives CASSSSPGTQHF.

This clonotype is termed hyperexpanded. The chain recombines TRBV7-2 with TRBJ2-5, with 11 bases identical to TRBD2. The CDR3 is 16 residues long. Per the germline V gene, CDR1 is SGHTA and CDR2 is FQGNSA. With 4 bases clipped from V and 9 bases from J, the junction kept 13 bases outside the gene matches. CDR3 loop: CASSSSGTSGPGAQYF. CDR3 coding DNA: TGTGCCAGCAGCTCCTCCGGGACTAGCGGTCCTGGGGCCCAGTACTTC.

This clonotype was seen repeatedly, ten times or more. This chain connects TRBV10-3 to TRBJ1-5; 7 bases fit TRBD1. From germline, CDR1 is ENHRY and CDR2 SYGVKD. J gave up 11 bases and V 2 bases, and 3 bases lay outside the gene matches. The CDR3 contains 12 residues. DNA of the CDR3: TGTGCCATCAGTGAGACAGGGGCGACCCAGCATTTT. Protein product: CAISETGATQHF.

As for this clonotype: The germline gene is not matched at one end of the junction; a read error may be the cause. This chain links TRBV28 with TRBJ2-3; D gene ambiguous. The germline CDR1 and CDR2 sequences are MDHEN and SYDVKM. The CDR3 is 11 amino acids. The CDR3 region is CASSGRSGAFF. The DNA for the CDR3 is TGTGCCAGCAGTGGACGGTCTGGAGCTTTCTTC.

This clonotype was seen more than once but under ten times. DNA for the CDR3: TGTGCCAGCAGTTTCCCGACCTACGAGCAGTACTTC. It is translated as CASSFPTYEQYF. The chain employs TRBV28 and TRBJ2-3, with D unresolved. The DNA end lines up better with TRBJ2-7; the J call may be wrong. The germline V gene has CDR1 MDHEN and CDR2 SYDVKM. The CDR3 totals 12 residues.

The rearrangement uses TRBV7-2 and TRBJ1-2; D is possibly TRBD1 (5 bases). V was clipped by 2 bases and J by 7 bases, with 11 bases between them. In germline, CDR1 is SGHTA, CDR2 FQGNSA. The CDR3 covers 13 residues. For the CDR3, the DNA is TGTGCCAGCAGCTTAACGAGGGGTAGTGGCTACACCTTC. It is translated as CASSLTRGSGYTF.

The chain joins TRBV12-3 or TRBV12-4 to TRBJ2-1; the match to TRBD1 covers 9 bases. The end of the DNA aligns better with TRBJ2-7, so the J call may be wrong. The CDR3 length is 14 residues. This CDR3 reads CASSLWGQGSEQYF. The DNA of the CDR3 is TGTGCCAGCAGTTTATGGGGACAGGGATCCGAGCAGTACTTC.

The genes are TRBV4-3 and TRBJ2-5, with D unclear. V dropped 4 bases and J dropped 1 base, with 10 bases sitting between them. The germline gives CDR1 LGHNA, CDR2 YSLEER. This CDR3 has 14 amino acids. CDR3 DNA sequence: TGCGCCAGCAGCCGCTACCTGTTCCAAGAGACCCAGTACTTC. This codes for CASSRYLFQETQYF.

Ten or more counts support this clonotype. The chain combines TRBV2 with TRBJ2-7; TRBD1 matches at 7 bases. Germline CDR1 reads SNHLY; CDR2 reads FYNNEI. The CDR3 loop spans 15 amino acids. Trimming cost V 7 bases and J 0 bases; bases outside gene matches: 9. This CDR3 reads CASTQTGASSYEQYF. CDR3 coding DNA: TGTGCCAGCACCCAAACAGGGGCGAGCTCCTACGAGCAGTACTTC. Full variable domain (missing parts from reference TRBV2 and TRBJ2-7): EPEVTQTPSHQVTQMGQEVILRCVPISNHLYFYWYRQILGQKVEFLVSFYNNEISEKSEIFDDQFSVERPDGSNFTLKIRSTKLEDSAMYFCASTQTGASSYEQYFGPGTRLTVT.

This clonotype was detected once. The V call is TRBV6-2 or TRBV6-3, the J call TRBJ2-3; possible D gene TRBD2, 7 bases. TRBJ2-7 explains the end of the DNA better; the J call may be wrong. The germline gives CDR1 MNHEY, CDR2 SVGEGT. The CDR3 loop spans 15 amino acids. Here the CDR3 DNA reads TGTGCCAGCAGCCACGCGGGGGCCCGAAACTACGAGCAGTACTTC. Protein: CASSHAGARNYEQYF.

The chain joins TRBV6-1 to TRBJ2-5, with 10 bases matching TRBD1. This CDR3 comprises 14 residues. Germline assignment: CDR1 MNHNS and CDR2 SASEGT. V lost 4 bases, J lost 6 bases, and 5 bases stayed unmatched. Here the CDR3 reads CASSGDRGVKTQYF. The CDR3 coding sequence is TGTGCCAGCAGTGGGGACAGGGGAGTGAAGACCCAGTACTTC.

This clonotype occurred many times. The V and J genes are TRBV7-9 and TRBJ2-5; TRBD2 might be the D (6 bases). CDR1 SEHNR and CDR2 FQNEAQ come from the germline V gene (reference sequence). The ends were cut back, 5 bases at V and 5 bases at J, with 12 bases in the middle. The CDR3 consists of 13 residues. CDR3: CASSPRAGETQYF. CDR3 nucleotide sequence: TGTGCCAGCAGCCCGAGGGCGGGGGAGACCCAGTACTTC.

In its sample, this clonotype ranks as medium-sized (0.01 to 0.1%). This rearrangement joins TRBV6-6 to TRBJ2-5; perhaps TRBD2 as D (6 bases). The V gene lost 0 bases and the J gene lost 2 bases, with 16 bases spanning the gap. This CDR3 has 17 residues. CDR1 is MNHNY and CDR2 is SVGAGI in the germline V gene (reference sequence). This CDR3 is CASSYSRPQTSQETQYF. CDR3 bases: TGTGCCAGCAGTTACTCACGCCCCCAGACTAGTCAAGAGACCCAGTACTTC.

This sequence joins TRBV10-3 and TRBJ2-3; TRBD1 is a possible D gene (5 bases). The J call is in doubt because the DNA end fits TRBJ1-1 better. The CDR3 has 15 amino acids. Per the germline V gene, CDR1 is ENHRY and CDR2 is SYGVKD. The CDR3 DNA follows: TGTGCCATCAGGAGAACCGGGACGAGCCACACTGAAGCTTTCTTT. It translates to CAIRRTGTSHTEAFF.

The DNA for the CDR3 is TGTGCCAGCAGCTTTTACCGACCGGGGGAGACCCAGTACTTC. Translated: CASSFYRPGETQYF. This chain links TRBV7-2 with TRBJ2-5, with D possibly TRBD2 on 5 matching bases. Trimming stripped 3 bases from V and 5 bases from J, with 13 bases between. From germline, CDR1 is SGHTA and CDR2 FQGNSA. The CDR3 consists of 14 residues.

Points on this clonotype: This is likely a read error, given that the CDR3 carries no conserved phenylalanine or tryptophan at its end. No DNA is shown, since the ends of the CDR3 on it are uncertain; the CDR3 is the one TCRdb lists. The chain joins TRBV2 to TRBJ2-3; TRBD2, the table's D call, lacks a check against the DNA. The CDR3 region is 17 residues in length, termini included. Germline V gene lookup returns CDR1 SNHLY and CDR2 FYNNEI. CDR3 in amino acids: CASRERDESYNEQFFGP.

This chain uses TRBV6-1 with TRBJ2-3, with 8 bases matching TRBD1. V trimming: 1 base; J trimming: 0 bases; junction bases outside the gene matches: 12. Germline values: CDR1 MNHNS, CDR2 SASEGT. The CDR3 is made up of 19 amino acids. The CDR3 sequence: CASSEDRGNTVRSTDTQYF. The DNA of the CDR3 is TGTGCCAGCAGTGAAGACAGGGGGAATACGGTCCGGAGCACAGATACGCAGTATTTT.

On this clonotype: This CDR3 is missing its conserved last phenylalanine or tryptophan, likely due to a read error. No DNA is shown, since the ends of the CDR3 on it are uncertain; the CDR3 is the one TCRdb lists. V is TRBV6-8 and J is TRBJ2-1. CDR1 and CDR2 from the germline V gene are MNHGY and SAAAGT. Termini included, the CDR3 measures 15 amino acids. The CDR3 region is CASSYVSSYGYTFGS.

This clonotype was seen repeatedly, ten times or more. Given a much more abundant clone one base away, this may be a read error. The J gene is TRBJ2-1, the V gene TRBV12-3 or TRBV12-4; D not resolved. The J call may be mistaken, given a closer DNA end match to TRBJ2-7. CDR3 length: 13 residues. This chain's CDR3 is CASSQNRWNEQYF. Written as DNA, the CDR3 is TGTGCCAGCAGTCAGAATAGGTGGAATGAGCAGTACTTC.

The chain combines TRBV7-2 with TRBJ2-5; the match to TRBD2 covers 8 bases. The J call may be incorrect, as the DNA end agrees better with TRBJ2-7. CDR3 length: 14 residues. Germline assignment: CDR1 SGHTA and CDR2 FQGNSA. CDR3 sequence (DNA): TGTGCCAGCAGCTTACGGGGGGGAACCTACGAGCAGTACTTC. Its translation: CASSLRGGTYEQYF.

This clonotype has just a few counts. The chain's CDR3 is CASTRDRSGNTIYF. CDR3 sequence (DNA): TGTGCCAGCACCCGAGACAGGTCTGGAAACACCATATATTTT. The chain joins TRBV7-6 to TRBJ1-3; TRBD1 might be the D (6 bases). Per germline, CDR1 SGHVS and CDR2 FNYEAQ. The germline V and J ends were trimmed by 7 bases and 1 base, with 11 bases remaining between them. This CDR3 region has 14 residues.

CDR3 coding DNA: TGTGCCAGAAGCTTGGCGTCAGTCAATGAAAAACTGTTTTTT. It translates to CARSLASVNEKLFF. V and J are TRBV5-3 and TRBJ1-4; D not resolved. TRBV5-3 qualifies as an ORF whose function is uncertain. The CDR3 is 14 amino acids. V was pared by 0 bases and J by 5 bases, with 8 bases between.

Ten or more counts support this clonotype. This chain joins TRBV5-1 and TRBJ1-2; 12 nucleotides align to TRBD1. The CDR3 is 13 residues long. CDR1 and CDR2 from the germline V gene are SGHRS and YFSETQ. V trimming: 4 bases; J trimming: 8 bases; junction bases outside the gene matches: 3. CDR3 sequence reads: CASSAGTGGGYTF. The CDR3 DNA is TGCGCCAGCAGCGCTGGGACAGGGGGCGGCTACACCTTC. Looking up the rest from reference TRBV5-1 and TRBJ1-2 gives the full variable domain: KAGVTQTPRYLIKTRGQQVTLSCSPISGHRSVSWYQQTPGQGLQFLFEYFSETQRNKGNFPGRFSGRQFSNSRSEMNVSTLELGDSALYLCASSAGTGGGYTFGSGTRLTVV.

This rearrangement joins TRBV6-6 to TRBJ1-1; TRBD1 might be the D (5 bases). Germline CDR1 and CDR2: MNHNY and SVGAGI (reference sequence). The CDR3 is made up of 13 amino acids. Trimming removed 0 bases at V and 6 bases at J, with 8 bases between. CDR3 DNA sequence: TGTGCCAGCAGTTACTCGAACAGGCCTGAAGCTTTCTTT. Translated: CASSYSNRPEAFF.